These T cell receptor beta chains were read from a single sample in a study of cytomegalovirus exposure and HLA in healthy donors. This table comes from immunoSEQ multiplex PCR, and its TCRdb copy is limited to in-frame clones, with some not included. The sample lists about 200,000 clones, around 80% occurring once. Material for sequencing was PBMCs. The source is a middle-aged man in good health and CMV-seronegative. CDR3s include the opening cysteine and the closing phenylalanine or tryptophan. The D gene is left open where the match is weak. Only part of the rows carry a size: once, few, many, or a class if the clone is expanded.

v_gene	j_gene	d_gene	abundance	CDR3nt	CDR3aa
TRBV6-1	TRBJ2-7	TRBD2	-	TGTGCCAGCAGTGAATTGGGTAGGACTAGCGGTGCTACAGATCAGTACTTC	CASSELGRTSGATDQYF
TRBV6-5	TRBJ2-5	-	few	TGTGCCAGCAGTTCGGGGGTCCCCGAGACCCAGTACTTC	CASSSGVPETQYF
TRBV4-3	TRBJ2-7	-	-	TGCGCCAGCAGCCAATCCGAGACAGCCGCCTACGAGCAGTACTTC	CASSQSETAAYEQYF
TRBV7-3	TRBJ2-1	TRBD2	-	TGTGCCAGCAGCTTAACGGGGGGGAATGAGCAGTTCTTC	CASSLTGGNEQFF
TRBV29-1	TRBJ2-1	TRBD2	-	TGCAGCGTTGAAAGCCGCGGGGGTGACAATGAGCAGTTCTTC	CSVESRGGDNEQFF
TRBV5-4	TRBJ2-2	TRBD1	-	TGTGCCAGCAGCCTACCGGGACAGGGGGAGCTGTTTTTT	CASSLPGQGELFF
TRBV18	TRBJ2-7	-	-	TGTGCCAGCTCACCAAAGATTAATAGACAGATCTACGAGCAGTACTTC	CASSPKINRQIYEQYF
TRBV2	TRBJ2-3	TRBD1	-	TGTGCCAGCAGTTTCCGGGACAGAAGCACAGATACGCAGTATTTT	CASSFRDRSTDTQYF
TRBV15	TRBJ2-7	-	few	TGTGCCACCAGCAGAGATCCCGCCTACGAGCAGTACTTC	CATSRDPAYEQYF
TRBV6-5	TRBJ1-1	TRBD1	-	TGTGCCAGCAGTTACGATGGGACAGGGGGCGAAGCTTTCTTT	CASSYDGTGGEAFF
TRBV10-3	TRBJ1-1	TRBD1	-	TGTGCCATCAGCCTGACAGGGACGGGAACTGAAGCTTTCTTT	CAISLTGTGTEAFF
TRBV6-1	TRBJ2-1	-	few	TGTGCCAGCAGTCCCCGGACTCGGGTACCCATCTTC	CASSPRTRVPIF
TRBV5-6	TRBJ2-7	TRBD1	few	TGTGCCAGCAGCGTAACGGGACAGATCTACGAGCAGTACTTC	CASSVTGQIYEQYF
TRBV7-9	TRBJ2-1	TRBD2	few	TGTGCCAGCAGCCGTCCGGGACTAGACCATGAGCAGTTCTTC	CASSRPGLDHEQFF
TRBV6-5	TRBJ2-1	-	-	TGTGCCAGCAGTTACTCGATGCGGGACGGTTACAATGAGCAGTTCTTC	CASSYSMRDGYNEQFF
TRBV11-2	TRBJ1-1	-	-	TGTGCCAGCAGCTTAAGTCAGCGGAACACTGAAGCTTTCTTT	CASSLSQRNTEAFF